This entry describes one TCR beta chain. The target antigen is unknown. The CDR3 is 13 amino acids. These data are taken from a study of memory B cells and T cells in multiple sclerosis. Stimulus-free culture yielded autoproliferating CFSE-dim and non-proliferating CFSE-high T cells, each sequenced separately. 5x10^7 CFSE-labeled PBMCs were cultured around 7 days unstimulated, then replicate wells were pooled. Profiled with immunoSEQ multiplex PCR; TCRdb holds only in-frame clones, not every one. Here the sample spans 35,000 to 55,000 clones, 82% being singletons. Sequenced sample: PBMCs from blood kept in culture. The TCR was taken from a human donor with multiple sclerosis. The genes are TRBV21-1 and TRBJ2-3; whether TRBD1, the table's D call, matches the DNA was not checked. TRBV21-1 corresponds to a pseudogene. In DNA form, the CDR3 reads TGTGCCAGCAGCAAGCAGGGCACGGATACGCAGTATTTT. It translates to CASSKQGTDTQYF.